This T cell receptor (beta chain) stems from a study of chemoradiotherapy in HPV16-positive cancers. The V segment lost 2 bases and the J segment 4 bases; nucleotides outside the gene matches: 8. There are 16 residues in the CDR3. Germline values: CDR1 MNHNY, CDR2 SVGAGI (reference sequence). Assay: immunoSEQ multiplex PCR; the TCRdb copy retains only in-frame clones and omits some. In the table there are around 6,600 clones, about 84% of which are singletons. Findings of the study overall: Non-HPV-specific T cells did not expand in tumors during treatment, whereas candidate HPV-specific clones and E7-related motifs did.

Over chemoradiotherapy, repertoires were sampled more than once. Details on this clone: Its antigen remains unknown.

This specimen consisted of tumor tissue, obtained from a patient who underwent chemoradiotherapy. The receptor was derived from a human donor with HPV-associated anogenital cancer. The chain links TRBV6-6 to TRBJ1-5; 7 bases agree with TRBD1. CDR3 in amino acids: CASSYPSDRANQPQHF. CDR3 coding DNA: TGTGCCAGCAGTTACCCTTCCGACAGGGCTAATCAGCCCCAGCATTTT.